This T cell receptor beta chain was identified in a study of shared clonotypes between healthy human individuals. CDR1 MNHNS and CDR2 SASEGT come from the germline V gene. CDR3 length: 11 residues. V shed 3 bases and J shed 14 bases, with 11 bases lying between them. The table came from immunoSEQ multiplex PCR; TCRdb's copy has only in-frame clones and leaves some out. The sample consists of around 2,100,000 clones, about 95% of them appearing once. Selected positively for CCR7 and CD45RO-negative, naive CD8 cells excluded terminally differentiated effector memory CD45RA+ cells. This receptor was identified in a young man in good health. Sequences were obtained from naive CD8+ T cells sorted from blood. This chain joins TRBV6-1 and TRBJ2-1, with D tentatively TRBD1 (5 bases). CDR3 in DNA: TGTGCCAGCAGTGAGGGGCCCCGGAAGTTCTTC. Translating it yields CASSEGPRKFF.